This passage covers 18 T cell receptor beta chains from one sample sequenced in a study of blood T cell repertoires in COVID-19. Data came from immunoSEQ multiplex PCR; TCRdb stores just in-frame clones and leaves some out. The sample lists approximately 210,000 clones; about 83% were seen once. Sequences were obtained from peripheral blood. The receptors shown here come from a woman aged 45 to 65 with acute or convalescent COVID-19.

This clone was detected once. The genes are TRBV3-1 (or the pseudogene TRBV3-2) and TRBJ2-5; possibly TRBD2 for D (7 bases). Trimming shortened V by 5 bases and J by 7 bases, and 20 bases separated the two germline ends. Germline loops: CDR1 LGHDT, CDR2 YNNKEL (reference sequence). This CDR3 contains 15 residues. The CDR3 DNA is TGTGCCAGCAGCGGACAGCGAGGGGGGGGGAGGACCCAGTACTTC. It codes for CASSGQRGGGRTQYF.

This clone was detected once. The rearrangement links TRBV11-2 to TRBJ1-6; TRBD1 matches at 9 bases. The CDR3 has 16 amino acids. Per germline, CDR1 SGHAT and CDR2 FQNNGV. The V gene end was trimmed by 5 bases and the J gene end by 7 bases; junction bases not matched to a gene: 9. This chain's CDR3 is CASSRDRAQGNSPLHF. The CDR3 DNA reads as TGTGCCAGCAGCAGGGACAGGGCGCAAGGGAATTCACCCCTCCACTTT.

CDR3 bases: TGTGCCACCAGCGGAGCCTCGGGGTACGAGCAGTACTTC. This gives the protein CATSGASGYEQYF. V is TRBV15 and J is TRBJ2-7; D might be TRBD2 (5 bases). Germline V gene data show CDR1 as LNHNV and CDR2 as YYDKDF (reference sequence). The CDR3 has 13 amino acids. V was shortened by 5 bases and J by 4 bases, with 12 bases between the two germline ends.

The V call is TRBV6-2 or TRBV6-3, the J call TRBJ2-2; TRBD2 matches at 7 bases. Germline values: CDR1 MNHEY, CDR2 SVGEGT. V lost 6 bases and J lost 7; bases outside the gene matches: 8. The CDR3 runs 14 residues. DNA of the CDR3: TGTGCCAGCAGCCTACGCCGGACTAGCGGGGAGCTGTTTTTT. Amino acids: CASSLRRTSGELFF.

The chain links TRBV15 to TRBJ1-1; no firm D call. V lost 0 bases to trimming and J lost 1 base, with 15 bases between them. CDR3 length: 17 residues. Looked up from germline, CDR1 is LNHNV and CDR2 is YYDKDF (reference sequence). The CDR3 sequence: CATSRDRRRRQNTEAFF. The CDR3 coding sequence is TGTGCCACCAGCAGAGATCGGCGGAGACGGCAGAACACTGAAGCTTTCTTT.

This clone has just a few counts. The V and J genes are TRBV5-4 and TRBJ2-3; 10 nucleotides agree with TRBD2. Per germline, CDR1 SGHNT and CDR2 YYREEE (reference sequence). Trimming took 9 bases from V and 4 from J; bases not matched to a gene: 8. CDR3 size: 14 residues. The CDR3 protein is CATIPGLASDTQYF. The CDR3 nucleotides are TGTGCCACCATACCGGGACTAGCGTCAGATACGCAGTATTTT. Looking up the rest from reference TRBV5-4 and TRBJ2-3 gives the full variable domain: ETGVTQSPTHLIKTRGQQVTLRCSSQSGHNTVSWYQQALGQGPQFIFQYYREEENGRGNFPPRFSGLQFPNYSSELNVNALELDDSALYLCATIPGLASDTQYFGPGTRLTVL.

This clone occurred once. The chain carries TRBV9 and TRBJ2-3, with 11 bases lining up with TRBD2. J lost 4 bases, V lost 3 bases, and 10 bases had no gene match. CDR1 and CDR2 from the germline V gene are SGDLS and YYNGEE. This CDR3 comprises 17 residues. The CDR3 loop reads CASSAQLAGAGADTQYF. CDR3 nucleotide sequence: TGTGCCAGCAGCGCTCAACTAGCGGGAGCTGGCGCAGATACGCAGTATTTT.

The J gene is TRBJ1-6, the V gene TRBV21-1; TRBD1 is the table's D call, not checked against the DNA. TRBV21-1 is reported as a pseudogene. This CDR3 contains 15 residues. The CDR3 coding sequence is TGTGCCAGCTCACGACAGGGCCCATGGATGGGCCCCCTCCACTTT. Translation: CASSRQGPWMGPLHF.

The V call is TRBV5-8, the J call TRBJ2-7; a weak D match, TRBD1 (5 bases). The V end was cut by 5 bases, the J end by 2 bases, with 17 bases between. The length of the CDR3 is 15 residues. In germline, CDR1 is SGHTS, CDR2 YDEGEE. CDR3 DNA: TGTGCCAGCAGGCGCAACAGGAATCCGGCCTACGAGCAGTACTTC. It translates to CASRRNRNPAYEQYF.

V and J are TRBV28 and TRBJ2-7; possibly TRBD1 for D (6 bases). V shed 2 bases and J shed 2 bases, with 19 bases lying between them. CDR1 is MDHEN, CDR2 SYDVKM, per germline. The CDR3 is 17 residues long. The CDR3 sequence: CASSLIGGQPSPYEQYF. DNA for the CDR3: TGTGCCAGCAGTTTAATTGGGGGCCAGCCTTCCCCCTACGAGCAGTACTTC.

This rearrangement joins TRBV2 to TRBJ2-7; possibly TRBD2 for D (5 bases). Trimming left V 2 bases short and J 1 base short, with 12 bases between. The length of the CDR3 is 15 residues. Germline V lookup: CDR1 SNHLY, CDR2 FYNNEI. In nucleotides, the CDR3 is TGTGCCAGCAGTGAAAAGCGGATGACTTCCTACGAGCAGTACTTC. Its translation is CASSEKRMTSYEQYF.

The rearrangement joins TRBV5-1 to TRBJ2-7, with TRBD2 identical over 8 bases. This CDR3 has 15 amino acids. The J segment lost 0 bases and the V segment lost 1 base, leaving 3 bases of the junction unmatched. Per germline, CDR1 SGHRS and CDR2 YFSETQ. The DNA of the CDR3 is TGCGCCAGCAGCTTGCTAGCGGGTGACTCCTACGAGCAGTACTTC. Residues: CASSLLAGDSYEQYF. Complete variable domain (other parts from reference TRBV5-1 and TRBJ2-7): KAGVTQTPRYLIKTRGQQVTLSCSPISGHRSVSWYQQTPGQGLQFLFEYFSETQRNKGNFPGRFSGRQFSNSRSEMNVSTLELGDSALYLCASSLLAGDSYEQYFGPGTRLTVT.

The chain links TRBV6-1 to TRBJ2-1; 7 positions agree with TRBD2. Losses at the gene ends were 3 bases for V and 1 base for J; bases not matched to a gene: 6. Germline V lookup: CDR1 MNHNS, CDR2 SASEGT. This CDR3 has 16 amino acids. The CDR3 DNA is TGTGCCAGCAGTGACCCTAGCGGTAGTTCCTACAATGAGCAGTTCTTC. Translation: CASSDPSGSSYNEQFF.

The gene calls are TRBV4-2 and TRBJ1-1, with 8 positions matching TRBD1. The CDR3 loop spans 16 amino acids. V lost 1 base to trimming and J lost 0 bases; unmatched junction nucleotides: 4. CDR1 LGHNA and CDR2 YNFKEQ come from the germline V gene. The CDR3 DNA is TGTGCCAGCAGCCAAGCCGGGACAGGAATGAACACTGAAGCTTTCTTT. The encoded protein is CASSQAGTGMNTEAFF.

The chain recombines TRBV3-1 (or the pseudogene TRBV3-2) with TRBJ2-7; D gene ambiguous. CDR3 length: 15 residues. Trimming shortened V by 1 base and J by 1 base, and 11 bases separated the two germline ends. CDR1 and CDR2 from the germline V gene are LGHDT and YNNKEL (reference sequence). The CDR3 here is CASSQAQFPSYEQYF. In DNA form, the CDR3 reads TGTGCCAGCAGCCAAGCACAGTTTCCTTCCTACGAGCAGTACTTC.

The rearrangement joins TRBV18 to TRBJ2-1; TRBD2 might be the D (6 bases). With 0 bases removed from V and 6 bases from J, the gap between germline ends came to 21 bases. The germline V gene encodes CDR1 KGHSH and CDR2 LQKENI. The CDR3 runs to 18 residues. The CDR3 protein is CASSPPRGGKGMSNEQFF. As DNA, the CDR3 is TGTGCCAGCTCACCACCGAGGGGCGGGAAGGGGATGAGCAATGAGCAGTTCTTC.

This chain uses TRBV10-3 with TRBJ2-3, with 7 bases lining up with TRBD2. Trimming took 4 bases from V and 1 from J; bases not matched to a gene: 5. CDR3 length: 15 amino acids. Germline V gene lookup returns CDR1 ENHRY and CDR2 SYGVKD. CDR3 region: CAISVGGRGTDTQYF. The CDR3 DNA follows: TGTGCCATCAGTGTCGGCGGGAGAGGCACAGATACGCAGTATTTT.

The chain recombines TRBV11-3 with TRBJ2-2, with D possibly being TRBD1 (5 bases). Germline V gene data show CDR1 as SGHNT and CDR2 as YENEEA. The CDR3 spans 14 residues. Trimming removed 5 bases from V and 1 base from J, with 8 bases in between. The CDR3 here is CASSADRNTGELFF. DNA of the CDR3: TGTGCCAGCAGCGCCGACAGGAACACCGGGGAGCTGTTTTTT. The whole variable domain, remainder taken from reference TRBV11-3 and TRBJ2-2, is EAGVVQSPRYKIIEKKQPVAFWCNPISGHNTLYWYLQNLGQGPELLIRYENEEAVDDSQLPKDRFSAERLKGVDSTLKIQPAELGDSAVYLCASSADRNTGELFFGEGSRLTVL.